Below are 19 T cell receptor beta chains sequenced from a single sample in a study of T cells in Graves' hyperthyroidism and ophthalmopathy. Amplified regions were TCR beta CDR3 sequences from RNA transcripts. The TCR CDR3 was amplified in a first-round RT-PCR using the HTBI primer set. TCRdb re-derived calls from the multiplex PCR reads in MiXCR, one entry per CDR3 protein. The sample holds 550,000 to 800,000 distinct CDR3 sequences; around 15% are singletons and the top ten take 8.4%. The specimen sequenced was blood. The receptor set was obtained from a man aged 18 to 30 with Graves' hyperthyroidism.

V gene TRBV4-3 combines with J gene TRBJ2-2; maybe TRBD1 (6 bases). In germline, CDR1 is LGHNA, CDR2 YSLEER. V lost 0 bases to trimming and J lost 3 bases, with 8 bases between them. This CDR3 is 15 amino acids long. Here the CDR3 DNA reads TGCGCCAGCAGCCAAGATAGACAGGACACCGGGGAGCTGTTTTTT. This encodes CASSQDRQDTGELFF.

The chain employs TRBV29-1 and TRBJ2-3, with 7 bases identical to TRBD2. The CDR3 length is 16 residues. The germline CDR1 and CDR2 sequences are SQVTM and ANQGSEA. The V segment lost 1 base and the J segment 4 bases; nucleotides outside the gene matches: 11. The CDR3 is CSVEGGGSLVSDTQYF. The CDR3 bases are TGCAGCGTTGAAGGGGGGGGTTCGTTAGTGTCAGATACGCAGTATTTT.

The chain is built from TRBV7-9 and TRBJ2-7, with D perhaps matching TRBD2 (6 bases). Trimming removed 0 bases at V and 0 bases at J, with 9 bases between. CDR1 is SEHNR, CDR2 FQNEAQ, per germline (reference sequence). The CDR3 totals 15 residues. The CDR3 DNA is TGTGCCAGCAGCTTAGCCCGGAGGGGCTCCTACGAGCAGTACTTC. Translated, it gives CASSLARRGSYEQYF.

DNA of the CDR3: TGTGCCAGCAGCAACGGGACTAGCGAGCCCTACGAGCAGTACTTC. Its translation: CASSNGTSEPYEQYF. This chain uses TRBV7-2 with TRBJ2-7, with 10 bases matching TRBD2. The trim removed 5 bases at V and 2 bases at J, leaving 6 bases unmatched. The germline gives CDR1 SGHTA, CDR2 FQGNSA. The CDR3 totals 15 residues.

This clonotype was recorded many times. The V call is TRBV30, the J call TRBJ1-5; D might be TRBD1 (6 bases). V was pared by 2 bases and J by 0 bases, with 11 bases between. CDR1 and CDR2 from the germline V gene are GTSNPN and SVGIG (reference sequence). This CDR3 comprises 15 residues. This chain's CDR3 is CAWSQDRGSNQPQHF. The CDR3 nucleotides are TGTGCCTGGAGTCAGGACAGAGGTAGCAATCAGCCCCAGCATTTT.

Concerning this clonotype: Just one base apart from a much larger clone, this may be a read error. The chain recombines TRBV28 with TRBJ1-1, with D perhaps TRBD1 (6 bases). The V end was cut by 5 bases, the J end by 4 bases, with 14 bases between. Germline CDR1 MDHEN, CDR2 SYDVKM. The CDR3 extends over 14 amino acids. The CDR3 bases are TGTGCCAGCAGTGCCCCGACAGGACGCACTGAAGCTTTCTTT. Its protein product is CASSAPTGRTEAFF.

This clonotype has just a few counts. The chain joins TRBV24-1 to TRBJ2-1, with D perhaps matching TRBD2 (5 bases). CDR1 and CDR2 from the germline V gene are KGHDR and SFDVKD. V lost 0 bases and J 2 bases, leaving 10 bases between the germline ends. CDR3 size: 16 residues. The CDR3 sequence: CATSDLRGPAYNEQFF. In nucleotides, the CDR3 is TGTGCCACCAGTGATTTGCGAGGGCCCGCCTACAATGAGCAGTTCTTC.

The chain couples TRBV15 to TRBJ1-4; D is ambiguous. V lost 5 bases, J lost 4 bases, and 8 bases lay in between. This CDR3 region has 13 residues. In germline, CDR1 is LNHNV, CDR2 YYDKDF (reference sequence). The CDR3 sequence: CATSLGFNEKLFF. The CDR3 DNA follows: TGTGCCACCAGCTTGGGGTTTAATGAAAAACTGTTTTTT.

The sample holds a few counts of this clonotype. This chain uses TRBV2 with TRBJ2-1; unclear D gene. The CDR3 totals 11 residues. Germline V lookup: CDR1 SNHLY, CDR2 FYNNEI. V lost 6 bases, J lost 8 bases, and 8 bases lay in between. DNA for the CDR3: TGTGCCAGCAGGTATTACGATGAGCAGTTCTTC. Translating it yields CASRYYDEQFF.

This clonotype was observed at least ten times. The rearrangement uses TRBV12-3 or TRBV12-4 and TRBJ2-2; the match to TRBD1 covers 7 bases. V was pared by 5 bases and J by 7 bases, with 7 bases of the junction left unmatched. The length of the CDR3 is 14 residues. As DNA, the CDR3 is TGTGCCAGCAGTCTGACAGGGACCCACGGGGAGCTGTTTTTT. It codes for CASSLTGTHGELFF.

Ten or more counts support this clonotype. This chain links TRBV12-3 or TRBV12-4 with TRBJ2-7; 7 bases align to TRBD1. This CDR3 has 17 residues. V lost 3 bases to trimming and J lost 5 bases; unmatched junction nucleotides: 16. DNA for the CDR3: TGTGCCAGCAGTTTCTTTATGCTGGGCAGGGGGTTGGACGAGCAGTACTTC. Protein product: CASSFFMLGRGLDEQYF.

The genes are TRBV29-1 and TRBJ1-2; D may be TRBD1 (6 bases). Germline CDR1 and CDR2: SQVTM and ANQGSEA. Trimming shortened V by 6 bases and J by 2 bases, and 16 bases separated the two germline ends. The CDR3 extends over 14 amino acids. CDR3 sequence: CSVGGGAQNYGYTF. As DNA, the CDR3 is TGCAGCGTGGGGGGGGGGGCCCAGAACTATGGCTACACCTTC.

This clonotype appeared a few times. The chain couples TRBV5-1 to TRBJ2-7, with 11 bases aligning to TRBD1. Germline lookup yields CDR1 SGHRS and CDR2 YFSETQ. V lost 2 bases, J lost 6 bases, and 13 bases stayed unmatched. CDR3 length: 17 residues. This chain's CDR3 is CASSFRQMDRGLGEQYF. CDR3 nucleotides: TGCGCCAGCAGCTTCCGCCAAATGGACAGGGGGCTCGGCGAGCAGTACTTC.

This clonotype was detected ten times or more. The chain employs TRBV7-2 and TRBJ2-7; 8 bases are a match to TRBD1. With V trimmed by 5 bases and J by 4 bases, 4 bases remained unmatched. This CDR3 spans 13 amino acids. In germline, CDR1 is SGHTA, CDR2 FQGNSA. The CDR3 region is CASSPTGEYEQYF. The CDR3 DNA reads TGTGCCAGCAGCCCGACAGGGGAATACGAGCAGTACTTC.

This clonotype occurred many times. CDR3 DNA: TGCAGTGCTAGAGATTTTCGGTGGGCCGGGAGTCTAGATACGCAGTATTTT. This codes for CSARDFRWAGSLDTQYF. The chain carries TRBV20-1 and TRBJ2-3; the D gene is possibly TRBD2 (6 bases). The CDR3 extends over 17 amino acids. Trimming cost V 0 bases and J 5 bases, with 21 bases left between them. The germline V gene encodes CDR1 DFQATT and CDR2 SNEGSKA (reference sequence).

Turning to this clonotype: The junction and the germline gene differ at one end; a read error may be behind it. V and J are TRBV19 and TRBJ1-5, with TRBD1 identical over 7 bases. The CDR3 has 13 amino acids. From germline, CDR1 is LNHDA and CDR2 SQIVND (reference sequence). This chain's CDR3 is CASTQDRLQPKHF. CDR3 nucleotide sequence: TGTGCCAGTACCCAGGACAGGCTTCAGCCCAAGCATTTT. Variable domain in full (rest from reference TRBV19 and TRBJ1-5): DGGITQSPKYLFRKEGQNVTLSCEQNLNHDAMYWYRQDPGQGLRLIYYSQIVNDFQKGDIAEGYSVSREKKESFPLTVTSAQKNPTAFYLCASTQDRLQPKHFGDGTRLSIL.

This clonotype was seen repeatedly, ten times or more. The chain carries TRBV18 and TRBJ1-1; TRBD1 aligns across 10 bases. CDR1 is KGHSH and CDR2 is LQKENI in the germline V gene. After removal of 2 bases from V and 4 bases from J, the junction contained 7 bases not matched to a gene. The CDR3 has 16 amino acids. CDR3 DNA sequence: TGTGCCAGCTCACCAGGGACAGGGGCGCCCTTCACTGAAGCTTTCTTT. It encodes CASSPGTGAPFTEAFF.

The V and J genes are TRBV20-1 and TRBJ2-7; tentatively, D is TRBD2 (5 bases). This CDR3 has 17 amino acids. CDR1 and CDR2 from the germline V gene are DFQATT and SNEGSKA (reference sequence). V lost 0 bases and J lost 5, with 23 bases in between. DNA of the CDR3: TGCAGTGCTAGAGATCGTAGGGTGGGAGCGATTACCCACGAGCAGTACTTC. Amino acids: CSARDRRVGAITHEQYF.

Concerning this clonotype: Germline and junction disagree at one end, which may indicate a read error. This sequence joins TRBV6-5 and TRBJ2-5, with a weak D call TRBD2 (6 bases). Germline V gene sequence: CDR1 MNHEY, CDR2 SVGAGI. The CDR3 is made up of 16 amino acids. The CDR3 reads CASSHSRTTYEETQYF. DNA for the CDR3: TGTGCCAGCAGTCACTCGAGGACTACCTATGAAGAGACCCAGTACTTC.